Listed below are T cell receptor beta chains from one sample, sequenced in a study of beta chain features in type 1 diabetes. Produced via immunoSEQ multiplex PCR; TCRdb's table is partial and in-frame only. The repertoire holds 150,000 to 170,000 clones, with approximately 8.1% as singletons. The sequenced sample was central memory CD4+ T cells from blood. The receptors were sampled from a young man in good health. Each CDR3 is given with its conserved first and last residue. A D gene is named only where the DNA matches it firmly. Size is omitted from some rows. Given values are once, few, many or a class for expanded clones.

d_gene	v_gene	len	abundance	j_gene	CDR3aa	CDR3nt
-	TRBV19	13	few	TRBJ1-2	CASSRRSGSGYTF	TGTGCCAGTAGTAGGAGATCGGGTAGCGGCTACACCTTC
-	TRBV5-6	13	-	TRBJ1-5	CASSLGPLQPQHF	TGTGCCAGCAGCTTGGGTCCACTTCAGCCCCAGCATTTT
TRBD1	TRBV28	14	few	TRBJ2-7	CASSSRQGAYEQYF	TGTGCCAGCAGTTCGAGACAGGGGGCCTACGAGCAGTACTTC
TRBD2	TRBV5-1	14	few	TRBJ2-1	CASGSGRAFNEQFF	TGCGCCAGCGGTAGCGGGAGGGCCTTTAATGAGCAGTTCTTC
-	TRBV18	16	-	TRBJ2-5	CASSPTPQGSGETQYF	TGTGCCAGCTCACCTACCCCACAGGGTTCCGGAGAGACCCAGTACTTC
-	TRBV7-3	14	many	TRBJ2-7	CASSLQQGSYEQYF	TGTGCCAGCAGCTTACAACAGGGCTCCTACGAGCAGTACTTC
-	TRBV7-2	15	few	TRBJ1-5	CASSLERSSNQPQHF	TGTGCCAGCAGCTTAGAGAGATCAAGCAATCAGCCCCAGCATTTT
-	TRBV2	14	few	TRBJ2-5	CASRGGHNQETQYF	TGTGCCAGCCGAGGGGGACACAACCAAGAGACCCAGTACTTC
TRBD2	TRBV7-2	15	-	TRBJ2-7	CASSSALGGRSEQYF	TGTGCCAGCAGCTCAGCGCTGGGCGGGAGGAGTGAGCAGTACTTC
TRBD2	TRBV7-9	17	many	TRBJ2-1	CASSLRPGTSGNNEQFF	TGTGCCAGCAGCTTAAGGCCCGGGACTAGCGGGAACAATGAGCAGTTCTTC
-	TRBV28	16	-	TRBJ2-3	CASTEGQALGGDTQYF	TGTGCCAGCACGGAAGGACAGGCCCTAGGGGGGGATACGCAGTATTTT
TRBD1	TRBV25-1	15	few	TRBJ1-5	CASSERDRGHQPQHF	TGTGCCAGCAGTGAGAGAGACAGGGGTCATCAGCCCCAGCATTTT
TRBD1	TRBV5-1	17	many	TRBJ2-6	CASSRITQGTGANVLTF	TGCGCCAGCAGCCGGATAACACAGGGGACTGGGGCCAACGTCCTGACTTTC
TRBD1	TRBV7-2	15	-	TRBJ2-7	CASSLGGQGAREQYF	TGTGCCAGCAGCTTAGGGGGACAGGGGGCCAGGGAGCAGTACTTC
-	TRBV15	13	many	TRBJ2-7	CATSRGIGYEQYF	TGTGCCACCAGCCGGGGAATCGGCTACGAGCAGTACTTC
-	TRBV21-1	17	few	TRBJ2-2	CASSKSGLAEHTGELFF	TGTGCCAGCAGCAAAAGTGGACTAGCGGAACACACCGGGGAGCTGTTTTTT
TRBD2	TRBV12-5	18	few	TRBJ2-1	CASGLGGGLVGAYNEQFF	TGTGCTAGTGGTTTGGGAGGTGGACTAGTCGGGGCCTACAATGAGCAGTTCTTC
-	TRBV7-2	14	few	TRBJ2-3	CASSTQTRGETQYF	TGTGCCAGCAGCACCCAGACCAGGGGAGAGACGCAGTATTTT
-	TRBV5-4	13	few	TRBJ1-2	CASSLQQAWGYTF	TGTGCCAGCAGCTTGCAGCAGGCCTGGGGCTACACCTTC